Below are 28 T cell receptor beta chains sequenced from a single sample in a study of T cell repertoires in cytomegalovirus infection. TCRdb re-called the reads through MiXCR, storing one row per CDR3 protein. Altogether just under 550,000 distinct CDR3 sequences are present, around a quarter being singletons, with the ten largest covering under 15%. The sequencing sample was made of PBMCs. Receptors originate from a human donor in good health (CMV status not recorded). Some clones in this sample may be carry-over from other donors' samples.

This clonotype was seen a single time. The chain's CDR3 is CSVLLANRAYEQYF. CDR3 DNA sequence: TGCAGCGTTCTGCTGGCAAACCGTGCCTACGAGCAGTACTTC. J is TRBJ2-7 and V is TRBV29-1; D gene unclear. V lost 5 bases and J lost 2, with 16 bases in between. The CDR3 loop spans 14 amino acids. Per the germline V gene, CDR1 is SQVTM and CDR2 is ANQGSEA.

This chain connects TRBV12-3 or TRBV12-4 to TRBJ1-2, with D perhaps TRBD1 (5 bases). The CDR3 loop spans 13 amino acids. The ends were cut back, 5 bases at V and 4 bases at J, with 11 bases in the middle. CDR3 amino acids: CASSARTTYGYTF. For the CDR3, the DNA is TGTGCCAGCAGTGCCCGGACAACCTATGGCTACACCTTC.

At least ten counts were recorded for this clonotype. DNA for the CDR3: TGTGCCAGCAGGACGGCGGGAGCCTACGAGCAGTACGTC. Its protein product is CASRTAGAYEQYV. This chain connects TRBV6-1 to TRBJ2-7; 7 nucleotides agree with TRBD2. J was trimmed by 2 bases and V by 6 bases; bases with no gene match: 4. The CDR3 runs 13 residues. Per the germline V gene, CDR1 is MNHNS and CDR2 is SASEGT.

J is TRBJ2-6 and V is TRBV6-2 or TRBV6-3; D remains unclear. This CDR3 region has 13 residues. Trimming cost V 7 bases and J 2 bases, with 6 bases left between them. CDR1 and CDR2 from the germline V gene are MNHEY and SVGEGT. CDR3: CASIPTGANVLTF. The CDR3 nucleotides read TGTGCCAGCATACCTACTGGGGCCAACGTCCTGACTTTC.

The V call is TRBV27, the J call TRBJ1-1; D unresolved. This CDR3 is built from 14 residues. Germline CDR1 reads MNHEY; CDR2 reads SMNVEV (reference sequence). V was shortened by 6 bases and J by 0 bases, with 11 bases between the two germline ends. CDR3 sequence reads: CASRGGRMNTEAFF. The CDR3 region has the DNA TGTGCCAGCAGAGGAGGCCGTATGAACACTGAAGCTTTCTTT.

V gene TRBV5-8 combines with J gene TRBJ2-7; D possibly corresponds to TRBD1 (6 bases). Germline V lookup: CDR1 SGHTS, CDR2 YDEGEE. Deletions cut 1 base from V and 6 bases from J, with 11 bases between. CDR3 length equals 13 residues. The CDR3 loop reads CASSLQGGTEQYV. The CDR3 DNA sequence: TGTGCCAGCAGCTTGCAAGGGGGAACCGAGCAGTACGTC.

This clonotype was observed a few times. V usage is TRBV19 and J usage is TRBJ2-1, with TRBD2 as a possible D gene (5 bases). The length of the CDR3 is 12 residues. The germline V gene encodes CDR1 LNHDA and CDR2 SQIVND (reference sequence). V dropped 4 bases and J dropped 11 bases, with 12 bases sitting between them. The CDR3 DNA reads TGTGCCAGTAGTACCACCGCTAGCAAGCAGTTCTTC. Translating it yields CASSTTASKQFF. The full variable domain, its missing parts supplied by reference TRBV19 and TRBJ2-1, is DGGITQSPKYLFRKEGQNVTLSCEQNLNHDAMYWYRQDPGQGLRLIYYSQIVNDFQKGDIAEGYSVSREKKESFPLTVTSAQKNPTAFYLCASSTTASKQFFGPGTRLTVL.

This chain connects TRBV28 to TRBJ1-5; possible D gene TRBD1, 5 bases. The germline V and J ends were trimmed by 6 bases and 7 bases, with 13 bases remaining between them. This CDR3 has 13 residues. Germline-derived CDR1 and CDR2 are MDHEN and SYDVKM. Written as DNA, the CDR3 is TGTGCCAGCAGCTTCGGGGGTGAACAGCCCCAGCATTTT. This codes for CASSFGGEQPQHF.

This clonotype was found a few times. V gene TRBV2 combines with J gene TRBJ1-1; D unresolved. The CDR3 has 11 residues. The germline V gene has CDR1 SNHLY and CDR2 FYNNEI. V was pared by 8 bases and J by 5 bases, with 9 bases between. This CDR3 is CASGSMTEAFF. The CDR3 bases are TGTGCCAGCGGATCTATGACTGAAGCTTTCTTT.

The rearrangement joins TRBV12-3 or TRBV12-4 to TRBJ2-3; D remains ambiguous. Trimming cost V 8 bases and J 2 bases, with 14 bases left between them. CDR3 length: 14 amino acids. CDR3 sequence (DNA): TGTGCCAGCCACCGGGTCTTAGACACAGATACGCAGTATTTT. As protein: CASHRVLDTDTQYF.

This clonotype showed up just a few times. V usage is TRBV14 and J usage is TRBJ2-3; 7 bases agree with TRBD2. This CDR3 region has 16 residues. J gave up 0 bases and V 1 base, and 4 bases lay outside the gene matches. From germline, CDR1 is SGHDN and CDR2 FVKESK. The CDR3 reads CASSQASGISTDTQYF. CDR3 coding DNA: TGTGCCAGCAGCCAAGCGAGCGGGATTAGCACAGATACGCAGTATTTT.

In its sample, this clonotype was seen many times. V and J are TRBV11-2 and TRBJ2-1, with TRBD2 identical over 8 bases. This CDR3 spans 19 amino acids. CDR1 and CDR2 (germline): SGHAT, FQNNGV. J gave up 3 bases and V 1 base, and 14 bases lay outside the gene matches. The CDR3 region is CASSLGPRGAGGFYNEQFF. The CDR3, as DNA: TGTGCCAGCAGCTTAGGCCCCCGTGGGGCGGGAGGCTTCTACAATGAGCAGTTCTTC.

The rearrangement links TRBV4-1 to TRBJ2-3, with 7 bases matching TRBD2. J lost 0 bases, V lost 0 bases, and 6 bases had no gene match. Germline values: CDR1 MGHRA, CDR2 YSYEKL. The CDR3 runs 17 residues. The CDR3 here is CASSQDLADTSTDTQYF. CDR3 bases: TGCGCCAGCAGCCAAGATCTAGCGGATACTAGCACAGATACGCAGTATTTT.

The V and J genes are TRBV7-2 and TRBJ2-4, with 11 bases identical to TRBD2. The germline gives CDR1 SGHTA, CDR2 FQGNSA. The CDR3 runs to 16 residues. The junction had 12 bases not matched to a gene; V was cut back by 5 bases and J by 9 bases. The CDR3 protein is CASSLSLTSGIGIQYF. The CDR3 region has the DNA TGTGCCAGCAGCCTCAGTCTGACTAGCGGGATAGGCATTCAGTACTTC.

The rearrangement joins TRBV6-4 to TRBJ2-5; 9 nucleotides agree with TRBD2. The CDR3 runs to 15 residues. Trimming took 0 bases from V and 9 from J; bases not matched to a gene: 8. Germline assignment: CDR1 MRHNA and CDR2 SNTAGT. CDR3 residues: CASSDSWAGGMAQYF. CDR3 nucleotides: TGTGCCAGCAGTGACTCGTGGGCGGGGGGGATGGCCCAGTACTTC.

This clonotype was seen just once. V usage is TRBV7-3 and J usage is TRBJ2-1; D tentatively reads TRBD1 or TRBD2 (6 bases each). Germline CDR1 SGHTA, CDR2 FQGTGA. Deletions cut 5 bases from V and 3 bases from J, with 20 bases between. The CDR3 length is 17 residues. This CDR3 is CASSPTGASRFYNEQFF. The CDR3 DNA is TGTGCCAGCAGCCCAACGGGGGCCTCGAGGTTCTACAATGAGCAGTTCTTC.

This clonotype was seen ten or more times. The genes are TRBV7-2 and TRBJ1-3; 10 bases map to TRBD1. Germline CDR1 is SGHTA and CDR2 is FQGNSA. The CDR3 is made up of 14 amino acids. V lost 5 bases to trimming and J lost 7 bases; unmatched junction nucleotides: 5. The DNA of the CDR3 is TGTGCCAGCAGCCCGGGACAGGGGATGAACACCATATATTTT. This gives the protein CASSPGQGMNTIYF.

V is TRBV19 and J is TRBJ1-1; D is ambiguous. Trimming took off 0 bases at V and 1 base at J, with 18 bases between the two ends. Germline V lookup: CDR1 LNHDA, CDR2 SQIVND (reference sequence). The CDR3 consists of 18 residues. CDR3 sequence: CASSIDVRRQVGNTEAFF. The CDR3 DNA follows: TGTGCCAGTAGTATAGACGTAAGACGTCAGGTGGGGAACACTGAAGCTTTCTTT.

The table lists this clonotype with many counts. This chain joins TRBV11-2 and TRBJ1-3; D is perhaps TRBD1 (6 bases). Deletions cut 5 bases from V and 0 bases from J, with 14 bases between. Germline CDR1 reads SGHAT; CDR2 reads FQNNGV. The CDR3 contains 16 residues. CDR3 coding DNA: TGTGCCAGCAGCCACGTCAGGGGACCCTCTGGAAACACCATATATTTT. It codes for CASSHVRGPSGNTIYF.

This chain uses TRBV7-2 with TRBJ2-2; a weak D match, TRBD1 (5 bases). Germline CDR1 SGHTA, CDR2 FQGNSA. This CDR3 contains 15 residues. V was trimmed by 1 base and J by 3 bases, leaving 9 bases between them. CDR3 loop: CASSLGAGYTGELFF. CDR3 in DNA: TGTGCCAGCAGCTTAGGGGCAGGGTACACCGGGGAGCTGTTTTTT.

Only a few counts were recorded for this clonotype. V is TRBV7-9 and J is TRBJ2-3, with 11 bases fitting TRBD2. This CDR3 region has 17 residues. From germline, CDR1 is SEHNR and CDR2 FQNEAQ (reference sequence). The V gene end was trimmed by 3 bases and the J gene end by 5 bases; junction bases not matched to a gene: 10. The CDR3 spells CASSLGLAAPKGDTQYF. In nucleotides, the CDR3 is TGTGCCAGCAGCTTGGGACTAGCGGCTCCAAAGGGAGATACGCAGTATTTT.

This chain uses TRBV18 with TRBJ1-2; D is unclear. V lost 3 bases to trimming and J lost 4 bases, with 9 bases between them. CDR1 is KGHSH, CDR2 LQKENI, per germline. There are 13 residues in the CDR3. Here the CDR3 reads CASSPGPGYGYTF. Here the CDR3 DNA reads TGTGCCAGCTCACCCGGGCCGGGCTATGGCTACACCTTC.

V gene TRBV7-9 combines with J gene TRBJ2-7, with D perhaps TRBD1 (6 bases). V shed 4 bases and J shed 2 bases, with 18 bases lying between them. The germline V gene encodes CDR1 SEHNR and CDR2 FQNEAQ (reference sequence). This CDR3 spans 16 amino acids. The CDR3 coding sequence is TGTGCCAGCAGCTCACCCGGGACACCCCTCCCCTACGAGCAGTACTTC. As protein: CASSSPGTPLPYEQYF.

The chain combines TRBV7-3 with TRBJ1-1; 9 positions match TRBD1. Germline loops: CDR1 SGHTA, CDR2 FQGTGA. V was pared by 4 bases and J by 3 bases, with 6 bases of the junction left unmatched. This CDR3 has 15 residues. This chain's CDR3 is CASSSDRGWYTEAFF. CDR3 DNA: TGTGCCAGCAGCTCGGACAGGGGATGGTACACTGAAGCTTTCTTT.

This clonotype was observed at least ten times. The chain is built from TRBV7-9 and TRBJ1-1; D is ambiguous. Trimming shortened V by 6 bases and J by 1 base, and 9 bases separated the two germline ends. Germline values: CDR1 SEHNR, CDR2 FQNEAQ (reference sequence). This CDR3 contains 13 residues. CDR3 sequence reads: CASSPTPNTEAFF. CDR3 nucleotide sequence: TGTGCCAGCAGTCCGACACCGAACACTGAAGCTTTCTTT.

This clonotype was seen more than once but under ten times. This sequence joins TRBV2 and TRBJ2-7; tentative D call: TRBD2 (6 bases). Deletions cut 4 bases from V and 3 bases from J, with 7 bases between. The CDR3 contains 12 residues. Per the germline V gene, CDR1 is SNHLY and CDR2 is FYNNEI. The CDR3 is CASSGSGYEQYV. The CDR3 bases are TGTGCCAGCAGTGGTAGCGGCTACGAGCAGTACGTC.

The table lists this clonotype with a count of one. This rearrangement joins TRBV6-2 or TRBV6-3 to TRBJ1-6; 9 bases map to TRBD1. J gave up 9 bases and V 0 bases, and 3 bases lay outside the gene matches. CDR1 and CDR2 from the germline V gene are MNHEY and SVGEGT. There are 15 residues in the CDR3. The CDR3 is CASSYSQDRGSPLHF. The CDR3 DNA sequence: TGTGCCAGCAGTTACTCGCAGGACAGGGGTTCACCCCTCCACTTT.

This clonotype has a handful of counts. In DNA form, the CDR3 reads TGTGCCAGCAGCTGGACAGTCTACAATGAGCAGTTCTTC. Protein product: CASSWTVYNEQFF. V is TRBV7-2 and J is TRBJ2-1, with D perhaps matching TRBD1 (6 bases). V was shortened by 4 bases and J by 3 bases, with 7 bases between the two germline ends. There are 13 residues in the CDR3. Germline V lookup: CDR1 SGHTA, CDR2 FQGNSA.